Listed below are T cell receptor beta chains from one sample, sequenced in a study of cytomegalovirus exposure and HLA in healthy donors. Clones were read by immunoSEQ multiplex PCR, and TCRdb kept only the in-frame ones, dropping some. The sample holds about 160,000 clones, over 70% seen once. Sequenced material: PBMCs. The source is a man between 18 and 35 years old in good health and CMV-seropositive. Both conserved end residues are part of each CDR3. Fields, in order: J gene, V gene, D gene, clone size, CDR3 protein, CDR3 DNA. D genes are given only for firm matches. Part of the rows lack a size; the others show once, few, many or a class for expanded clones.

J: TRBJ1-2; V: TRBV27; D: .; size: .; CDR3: CASSPPRGGKNYGYTF; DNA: TGTGCCAGCAGTCCCCCCCGGGGAGGAAAAAACTATGGCTACACCTTC
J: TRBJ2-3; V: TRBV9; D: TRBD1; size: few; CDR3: CASSRQGAGTDTQYF; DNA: TGTGCCAGCAGCCGACAGGGGGCTGGGACAGATACGCAGTATTTT
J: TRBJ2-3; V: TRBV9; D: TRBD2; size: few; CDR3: CASTYGLAATDTQYF; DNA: TGTGCCAGCACCTATGGACTAGCGGCCACAGATACGCAGTATTTT
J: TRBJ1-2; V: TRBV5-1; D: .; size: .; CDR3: CASSTAGTANYGYTF; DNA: TGCGCCAGCAGCACGGCCGGGACTGCGAACTATGGCTACACCTTC
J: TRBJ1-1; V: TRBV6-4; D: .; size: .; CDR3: CASSDTAGNTEAFF; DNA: TGTGCCAGCAGTGACACCGCAGGGAACACTGAAGCTTTCTTT
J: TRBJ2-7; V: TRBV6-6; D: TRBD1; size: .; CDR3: CASSYSRGPNEQYF; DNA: TGTGCCAGCAGTTACTCGAGGGGGCCGAACGAGCAGTACTTC
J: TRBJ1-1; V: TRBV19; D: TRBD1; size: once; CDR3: CASRSTRDSLLNTEAFF; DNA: TGTGCCAGTAGATCAACCCGGGACAGCCTTTTGAACACTGAAGCTTTCTTT
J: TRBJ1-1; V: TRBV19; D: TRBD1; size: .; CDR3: CASSIGDRGYTEAFF; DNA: TGTGCCAGTAGTATAGGGGACAGGGGTTATACTGAAGCTTTCTTT
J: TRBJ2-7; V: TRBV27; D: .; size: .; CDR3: CASRVQGVREQYF; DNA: TGTGCCAGCAGGGTGCAGGGCGTCCGTGAGCAGTACTTC
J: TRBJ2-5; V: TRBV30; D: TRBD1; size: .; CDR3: CAWSVQGAETQYF; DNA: TGTGCCTGGAGTGTACAGGGGGCAGAGACCCAGTACTTC
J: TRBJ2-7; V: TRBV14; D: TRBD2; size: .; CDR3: CASSQAGGVIYEQYF; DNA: TGTGCCAGCAGCCAAGCGGGGGGGGTTATTTACGAGCAGTACTTC
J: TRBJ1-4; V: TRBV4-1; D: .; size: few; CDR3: CASSRAGSPNEKLFF; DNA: TGCGCCAGCAGTCGCGCGGGGTCCCCCAATGAAAAACTGTTTTTT
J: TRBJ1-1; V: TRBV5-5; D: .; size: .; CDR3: CASSLGRVRWTEAFF; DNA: TGTGCCAGCAGCTTGGGCAGGGTTCGGTGGACTGAAGCTTTCTTT
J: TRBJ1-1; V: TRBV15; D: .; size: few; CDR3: CATSRAGHLLNTEAFF; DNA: TGTGCCACCAGCAGAGCGGGACACCTCCTGAACACTGAAGCTTTCTTT
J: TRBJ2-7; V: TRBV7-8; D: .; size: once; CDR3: CASSRDTTYEQYF; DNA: TGTGCCAGCAGCAGGGACACCACCTACGAGCAGTACTTC
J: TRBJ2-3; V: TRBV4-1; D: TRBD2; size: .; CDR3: CASSQGTSLMADTQYF; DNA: TGCGCCAGCAGCCAAGGGACTAGCTTAATGGCGGATACGCAGTATTTT
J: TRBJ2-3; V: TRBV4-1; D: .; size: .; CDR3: CASSQEVGSPSDTQYF; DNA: TGCGCCAGCAGCCAAGAAGTCGGGTCTCCCTCGGATACGCAGTATTTT
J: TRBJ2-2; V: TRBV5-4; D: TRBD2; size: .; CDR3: CASSFGGAGGTGELFF; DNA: TGTGCCAGCAGCTTCGGGGGAGCGGGGGGCACCGGGGAGCTGTTTTTT
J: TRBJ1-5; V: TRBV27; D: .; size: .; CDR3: CASSTGYLNQPQHF; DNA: TGTGCCAGCAGTACAGGGTACCTCAATCAGCCCCAGCATTTT
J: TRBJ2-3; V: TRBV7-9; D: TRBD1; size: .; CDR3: CAIDRGLSTDTQYF; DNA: TGTGCCATAGACAGGGGACTTAGCACAGATACGCAGTATTTT
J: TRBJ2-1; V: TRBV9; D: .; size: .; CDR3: CASSLSSYNEQFF; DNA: TGTGCCAGCAGCTTGAGCTCCTACAATGAGCAGTTCTTC
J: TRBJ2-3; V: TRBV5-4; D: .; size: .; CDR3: CASSPWTSTDTQYF; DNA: TGTGCCAGCAGCCCTTGGACTAGCACAGATACGCAGTATTTT
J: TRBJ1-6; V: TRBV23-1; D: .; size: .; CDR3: CASITLHF; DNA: TGCGCCAGCATAACCCTCCACTTT
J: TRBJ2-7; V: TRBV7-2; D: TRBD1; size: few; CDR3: CASSLADRGYDEQYF; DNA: TGTGCCAGCAGCTTAGCAGACAGGGGCTACGACGAGCAGTACTTC
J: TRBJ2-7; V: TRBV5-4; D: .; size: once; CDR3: CASSLAGSVEGLDEQYF; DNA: TGTGCCAGCAGCTTGGCTGGGAGTGTGGAGGGGTTGGACGAGCAGTACTTC
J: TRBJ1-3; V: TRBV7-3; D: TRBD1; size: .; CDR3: CASSPLADRGFYTIYF; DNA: TGTGCCAGCAGCCCGCTCGCAGACAGGGGGTTTTACACCATATATTTT
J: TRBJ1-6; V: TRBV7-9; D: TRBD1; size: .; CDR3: CASSLVAGGPQFLHF; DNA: TGTGCCAGCAGCTTAGTGGCAGGGGGCCCCCAGTTCCTCCACTTT
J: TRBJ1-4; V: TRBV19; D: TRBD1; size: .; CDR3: CASSNRQGVNEKLFF; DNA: TGTGCCAGTAGTAACCGACAGGGGGTTAATGAAAAACTGTTTTTT
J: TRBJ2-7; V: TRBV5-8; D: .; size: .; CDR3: CASSFMGGGVSSYEQYF; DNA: TGTGCCAGCAGCTTTATGGGCGGGGGCGTTTCCTCCTACGAGCAGTACTTC
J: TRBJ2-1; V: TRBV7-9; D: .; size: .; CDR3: CASSLLPRDSYNEQFF; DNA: TGTGCCAGCAGCTTACTTCCCCGGGACTCCTACAATGAGCAGTTCTTC
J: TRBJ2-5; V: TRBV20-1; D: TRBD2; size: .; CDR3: CSVAGGTQYF; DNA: TGCAGTGTGGCGGGGGGGACCCAGTACTTC
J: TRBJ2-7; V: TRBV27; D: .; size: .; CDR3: CASSFKWPSLSEQYF; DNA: TGTGCCAGCAGTTTTAAGTGGCCGTCGCTCAGCGAGCAGTACTTC
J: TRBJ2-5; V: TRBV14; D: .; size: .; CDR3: CASSQDLQGRWETQYF; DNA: TGTGCCAGCAGCCAAGACCTCCAGGGTAGATGGGAGACCCAGTACTTC
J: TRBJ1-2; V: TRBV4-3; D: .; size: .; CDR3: CASSQGTVYSNYGYTF; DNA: TGCGCCAGCAGCCAAGGGACAGTTTACTCCAACTATGGCTACACCTTC
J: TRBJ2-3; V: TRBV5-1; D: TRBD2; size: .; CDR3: CASSPGLAGGTDTQYF; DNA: TGCGCCAGCAGCCCGGGACTAGCGGGTGGCACAGATACGCAGTATTTT
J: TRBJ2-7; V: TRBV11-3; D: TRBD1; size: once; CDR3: CASSLGQGAYEQYF; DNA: TGTGCCAGCAGCTTGGGACAGGGTGCCTACGAGCAGTACTTC
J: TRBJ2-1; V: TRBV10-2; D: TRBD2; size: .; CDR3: CASSDVTSSGRGEQFF; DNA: TGCGCCAGCAGTGATGTGACGTCTAGCGGGCGCGGTGAGCAGTTCTTC
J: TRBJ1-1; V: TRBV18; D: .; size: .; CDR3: CASSGGNTEAFF; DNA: TGTGCCAGCTCCGGGGGGAACACTGAAGCTTTCTTT
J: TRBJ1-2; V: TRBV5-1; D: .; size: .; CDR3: CASSLAFGENYGYTF; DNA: TGCGCCAGCAGCTTGGCCTTCGGTGAGAACTATGGCTACACCTTC
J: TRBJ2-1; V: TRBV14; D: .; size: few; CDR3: CASSQGRSSRSREFF; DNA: TGTGCCAGCAGCCAAGGTAGGAGTAGCCGCTCCCGAGAGTTCTTC
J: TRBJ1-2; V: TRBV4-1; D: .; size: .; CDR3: CASSQAMGYRDYGYTF; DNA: TGCGCCAGCAGCCAAGCGATGGGATACAGGGACTATGGCTACACCTTC
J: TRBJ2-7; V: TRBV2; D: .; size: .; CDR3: CASTLRRGRYEQYF; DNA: TGTGCCAGCACACTAAGGAGGGGTCGCTACGAGCAGTACTTC
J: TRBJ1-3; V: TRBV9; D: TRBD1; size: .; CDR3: CASSVSTGTSGNTIYF; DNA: TGTGCCAGCAGCGTGTCGACAGGGACCTCTGGAAACACCATATATTTT
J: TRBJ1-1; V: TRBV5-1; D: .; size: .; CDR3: CASSARGNTEAFF; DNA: TGCGCCAGCAGCGCGCGAGGGAACACTGAAGCTTTCTTT
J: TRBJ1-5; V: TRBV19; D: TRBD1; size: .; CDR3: CASSIRTGGYGNQPQHF; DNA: TGTGCCAGTAGTATACGGACAGGGGGCTATGGCAATCAGCCCCAGCATTTT
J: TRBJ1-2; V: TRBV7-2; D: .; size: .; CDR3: CASSLTYRDYGYTF; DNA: TGTGCCAGCAGCTTAACCTACAGGGACTATGGCTACACCTTC